This T cell receptor (beta chain) was observed in a study of OX40 agonist ivuxolimab in advanced cancers. Sequencing was performed with immunoSEQ multiplex PCR; in TCRdb, only in-frame clones are kept and a portion is missing. The sample lists approximately 70,000 clones; roughly 94% were seen once. This clone was counted a single time. The germline gives CDR1 MNHEY, CDR2 SVGAGI. V lost 0 bases, J lost 4 bases, and 2 bases stayed unmatched. This CDR3 region has 14 residues. This receptor was taken from an adult with an advanced solid tumor such as melanoma, head and neck, liver or kidney cancer. Specimen: CD4+ or CD8+ T cells sorted from blood, collected in a trial of the OX40 agonist ivuxolimab. The V and J genes are TRBV6-5 and TRBJ1-2, with TRBD1 matching over 7 bases. CDR3 in amino acids: CASSYSWTGYGYTF. DNA of the CDR3: TGTGCCAGCAGTTACTCCTGGACAGGCTATGGCTACACCTTC.